This TCR beta chain was sequenced for a study of blood T cell repertoires in COVID-19. The wider study: Acute-phase and convalescent COVID-19 samples originated in the United States, Italy and Spain. T cells, B-cell-depleted T cells, or PBMCs supplied cDNA or gDNA.

This clone appeared once. In the original processing: Amplification with reference gene primers provided the estimates of nucleated cell counts. Clones were read by immunoSEQ multiplex PCR, and TCRdb kept only the in-frame ones, dropping some. V and J calls and clone size are copied from that table; D and trimming were computed from the DNA. The data show 70,000 to 85,000 clones, roughly 80% seen once. This clonotype was sampled from an elderly woman with acute or convalescent COVID-19. Source material: peripheral blood.

Written as DNA, the CDR3 is TGTGCCAGCAGCTTAGCGGACAGGGGCTCCTACAATGAGCAGTTCTTC. This codes for CASSLADRGSYNEQFF. The chain uses TRBV7-8 and TRBJ2-1; TRBD1 matches at 9 bases. Germline V CDR1 and CDR2: SGHVS, FQNEAQ. V was pared by 0 bases and J by 0 bases, with 0 bases of the junction left unmatched. The CDR3 covers 16 residues.